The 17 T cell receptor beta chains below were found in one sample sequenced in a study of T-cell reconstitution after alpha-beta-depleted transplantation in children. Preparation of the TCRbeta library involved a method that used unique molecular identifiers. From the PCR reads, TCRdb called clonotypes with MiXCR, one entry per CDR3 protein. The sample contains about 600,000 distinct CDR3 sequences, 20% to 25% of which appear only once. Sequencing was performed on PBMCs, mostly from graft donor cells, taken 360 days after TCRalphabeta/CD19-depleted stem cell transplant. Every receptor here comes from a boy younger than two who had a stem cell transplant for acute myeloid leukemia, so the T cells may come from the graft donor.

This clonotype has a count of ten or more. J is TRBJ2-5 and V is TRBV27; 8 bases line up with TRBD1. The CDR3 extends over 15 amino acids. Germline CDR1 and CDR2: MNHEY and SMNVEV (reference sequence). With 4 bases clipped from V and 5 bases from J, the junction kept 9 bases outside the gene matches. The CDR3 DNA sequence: TGTGCCAGCAGTTCCCGGACAGGGAATAAGGAGACCCAGTACTTC. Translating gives CASSSRTGNKETQYF.

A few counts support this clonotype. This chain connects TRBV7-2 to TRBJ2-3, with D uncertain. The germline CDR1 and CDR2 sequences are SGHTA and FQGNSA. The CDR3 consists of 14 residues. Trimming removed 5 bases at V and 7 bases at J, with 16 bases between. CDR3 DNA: TGTGCCAGCAGCCAACGGTGGCTAGTCAATACGCAGTATTTT. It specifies CASSQRWLVNTQYF. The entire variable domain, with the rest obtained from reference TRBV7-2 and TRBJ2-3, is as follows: GAGVSQSPSNKVTEKGKDVELRCDPISGHTALYWYRQSLGQGLEFLIYFQGNSAPDKSGLPSDRFSAERTGGSVSTLTIQRTQQEDSAVYLCASSQRWLVNTQYFGPGTRLTVL.

In DNA form, the CDR3 reads TGTGCCATCAGTGAGGGAACTGCTGTGCTGGGCTACACCTTC. This sequence encodes CAISEGTAVLGYTF. The V call is TRBV10-3, the J call TRBJ1-2, with D uncertain. This CDR3 is 14 amino acids long. Germline CDR1 reads ENHRY; CDR2 reads SYGVKD. V gave up 2 bases and J gave up 8 bases, with 15 bases separating them.

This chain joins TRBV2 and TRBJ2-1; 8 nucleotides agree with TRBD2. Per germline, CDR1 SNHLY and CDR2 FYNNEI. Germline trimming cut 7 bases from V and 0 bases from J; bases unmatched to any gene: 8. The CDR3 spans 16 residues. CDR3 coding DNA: TGTGCCAGCATGTCCTTCCGGGGGGGCTCCTACAATGAGCAGTTCTTC. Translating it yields CASMSFRGGSYNEQFF.

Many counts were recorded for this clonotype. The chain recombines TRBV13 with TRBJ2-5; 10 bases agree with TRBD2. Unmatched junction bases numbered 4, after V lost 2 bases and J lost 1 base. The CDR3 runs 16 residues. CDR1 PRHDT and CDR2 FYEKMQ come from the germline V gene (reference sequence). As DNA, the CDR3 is TGTGCCAGCAGCTTAAGGCTAGCGGGGGTCCAAGAGACCCAGTACTTC. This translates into CASSLRLAGVQETQYF.

The CDR3 bases are TGTGCCAGCAGGACAGGGATTAGCACAGATACGCAGTATTTT. Protein: CASRTGISTDTQYF. V and J are TRBV11-2 and TRBJ2-3; 7 nucleotides agree with TRBD1. This CDR3 has 14 residues. V shed 6 bases and J 0 bases; nucleotides not matched to a gene: 3. Germline CDR1 is SGHAT and CDR2 is FQNNGV. Together with reference TRBV11-2 and TRBJ2-3, the CDR3 gives the full variable domain: EAGVAQSPRYKIIEKRQSVAFWCNPISGHATLYWYQQILGQGPKLLIQFQNNGVVDDSQLPKDRFSAERLKGVDSTLKIQPAKLEDSAVYLCASRTGISTDTQYFGPGTRLTVL.

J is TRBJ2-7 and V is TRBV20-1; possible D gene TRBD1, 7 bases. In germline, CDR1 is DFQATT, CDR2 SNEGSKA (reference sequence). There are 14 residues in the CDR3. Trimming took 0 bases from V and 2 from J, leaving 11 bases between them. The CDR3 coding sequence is TGCAGTGCTAGAGAGCCAGGGGGGACCTACGAGCAGTACTTC. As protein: CSAREPGGTYEQYF.

CDR3 in DNA: TGCAGTGCTAGAGTTTTGGAGACCCAGTACTTC. This codes for CSARVLETQYF. V usage is TRBV20-1 and J usage is TRBJ2-5; D is uncertain. This CDR3 comprises 11 residues. The germline V gene encodes CDR1 DFQATT and CDR2 SNEGSKA (reference sequence). Trimming stripped 1 base from V and 5 bases from J, with 5 bases between.

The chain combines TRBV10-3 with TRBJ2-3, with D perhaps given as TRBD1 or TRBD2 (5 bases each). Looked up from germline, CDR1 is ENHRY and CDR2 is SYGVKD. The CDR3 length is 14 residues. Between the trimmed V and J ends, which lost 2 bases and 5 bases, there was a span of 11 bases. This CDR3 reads CAISEDEGLDTQYF. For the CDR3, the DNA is TGTGCCATCAGTGAGGATGAGGGGTTAGATACGCAGTATTTT.

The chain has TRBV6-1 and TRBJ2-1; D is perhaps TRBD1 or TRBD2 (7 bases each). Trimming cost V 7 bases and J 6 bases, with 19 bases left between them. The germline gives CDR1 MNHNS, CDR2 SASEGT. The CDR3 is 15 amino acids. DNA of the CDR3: TGTGCCAGCATCCCCCAGGGGGGGGCGCTCAATGAGCAGTTCTTC. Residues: CASIPQGGALNEQFF.

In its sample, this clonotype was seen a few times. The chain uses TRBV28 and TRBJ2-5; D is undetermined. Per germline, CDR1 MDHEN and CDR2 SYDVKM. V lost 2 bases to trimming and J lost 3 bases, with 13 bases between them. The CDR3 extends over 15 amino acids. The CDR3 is CASSLRVLFKETQYF. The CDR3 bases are TGTGCCAGCAGTTTAAGGGTACTCTTCAAAGAGACCCAGTACTTC.

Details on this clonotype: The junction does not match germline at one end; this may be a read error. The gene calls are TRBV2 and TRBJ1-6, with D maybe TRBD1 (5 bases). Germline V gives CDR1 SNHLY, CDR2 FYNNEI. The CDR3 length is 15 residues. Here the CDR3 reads CASREVGQSNSPLHF. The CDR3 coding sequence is TGTGCCAGCAGAGAAGTGGGGCAGAGCAATTCACCCCTCCACTTT.

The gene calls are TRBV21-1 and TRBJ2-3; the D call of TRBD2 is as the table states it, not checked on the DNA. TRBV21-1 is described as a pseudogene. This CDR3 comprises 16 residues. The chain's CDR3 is CASSKDRAPHADTQYF. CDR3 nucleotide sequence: TGTGCCAGCAGCAAAGATAGGGCCCCACACGCAGATACGCAGTATTTT.

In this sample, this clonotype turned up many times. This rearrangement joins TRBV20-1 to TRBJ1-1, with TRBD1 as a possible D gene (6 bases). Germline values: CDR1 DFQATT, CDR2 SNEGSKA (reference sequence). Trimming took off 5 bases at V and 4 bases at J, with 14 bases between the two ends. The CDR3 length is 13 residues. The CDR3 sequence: CSAPATGATEAFF. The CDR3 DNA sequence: TGCAGTGCTCCAGCGACAGGCGCCACTGAAGCTTTCTTT.

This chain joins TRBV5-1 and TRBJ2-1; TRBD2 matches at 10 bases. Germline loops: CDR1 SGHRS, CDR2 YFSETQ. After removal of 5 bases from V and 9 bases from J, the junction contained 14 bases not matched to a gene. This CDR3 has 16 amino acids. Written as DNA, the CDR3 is TGCGCCAGCAGGCTGGAGGAGCTAGCGGGGGTCGGTGAGCAGTTCTTC. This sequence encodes CASRLEELAGVGEQFF.

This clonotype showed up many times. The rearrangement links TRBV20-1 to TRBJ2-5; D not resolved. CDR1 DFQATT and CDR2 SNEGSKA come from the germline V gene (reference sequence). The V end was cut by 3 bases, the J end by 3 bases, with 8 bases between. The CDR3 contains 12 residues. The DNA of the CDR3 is TGCAGTGCTAGCGAAGGGAAAGAGACCCAGTACTTC. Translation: CSASEGKETQYF.

The DNA of the CDR3 is TGCGCCAGCAGCCACTTAGCGGGGGAGAGCACAGATACGCAGTATTTT. This translates into CASSHLAGESTDTQYF. The V and J genes are TRBV23-1 and TRBJ2-3, with 9 bases matching TRBD2. TRBV23-1 qualifies as an ORF whose function is uncertain. There are 16 residues in the CDR3. Losses at the gene ends were 6 bases for V and 0 bases for J; bases not matched to a gene: 7.